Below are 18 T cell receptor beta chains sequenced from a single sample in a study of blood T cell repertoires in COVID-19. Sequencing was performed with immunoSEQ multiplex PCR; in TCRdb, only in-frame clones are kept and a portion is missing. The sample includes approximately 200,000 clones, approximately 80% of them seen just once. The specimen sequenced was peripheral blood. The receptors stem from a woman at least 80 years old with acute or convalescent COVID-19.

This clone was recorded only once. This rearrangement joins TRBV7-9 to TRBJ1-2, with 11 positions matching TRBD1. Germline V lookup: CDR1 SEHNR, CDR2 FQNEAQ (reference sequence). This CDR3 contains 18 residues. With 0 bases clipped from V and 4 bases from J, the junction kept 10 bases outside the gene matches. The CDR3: CASSLASGQGASGYGYTF. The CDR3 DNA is TGTGCCAGCAGCTTAGCGAGCGGACAGGGGGCGTCTGGCTATGGCTACACCTTC.

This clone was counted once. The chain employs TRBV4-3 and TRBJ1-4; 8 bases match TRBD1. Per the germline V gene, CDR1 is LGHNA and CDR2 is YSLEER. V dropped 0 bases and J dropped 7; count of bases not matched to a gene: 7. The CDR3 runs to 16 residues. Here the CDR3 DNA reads TGCGCCAGCAGCCAAGATTCGGACAGGGTATTTGAAAAACTGTTTTTT. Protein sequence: CASSQDSDRVFEKLFF.

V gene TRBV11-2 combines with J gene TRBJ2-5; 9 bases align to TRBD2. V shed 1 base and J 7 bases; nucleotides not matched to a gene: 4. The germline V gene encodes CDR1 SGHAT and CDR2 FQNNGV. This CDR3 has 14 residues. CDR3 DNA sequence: TGTGCCAGCAGCTTAGTCTCGCGGGAGGGGACCCAGTACTTC. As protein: CASSLVSREGTQYF.

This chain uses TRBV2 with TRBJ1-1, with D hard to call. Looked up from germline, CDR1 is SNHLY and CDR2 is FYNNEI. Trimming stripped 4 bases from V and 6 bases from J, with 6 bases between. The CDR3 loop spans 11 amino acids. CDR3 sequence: CASSVIPEAFF. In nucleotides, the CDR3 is TGTGCCAGCAGTGTTATCCCTGAAGCTTTCTTT.

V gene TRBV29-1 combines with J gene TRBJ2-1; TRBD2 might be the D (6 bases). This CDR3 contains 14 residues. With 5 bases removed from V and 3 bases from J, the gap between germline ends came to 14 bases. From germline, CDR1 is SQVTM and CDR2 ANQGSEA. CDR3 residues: CSVSPGSGYNEQFF. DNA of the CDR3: TGCAGCGTTAGTCCAGGTAGCGGCTACAATGAGCAGTTCTTC.

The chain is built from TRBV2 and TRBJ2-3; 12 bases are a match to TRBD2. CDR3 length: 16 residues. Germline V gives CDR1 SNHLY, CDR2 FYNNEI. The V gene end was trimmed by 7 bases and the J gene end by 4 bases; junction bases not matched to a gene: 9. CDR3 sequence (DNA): TGTGCCAGCAAGAGGACTAGCGGGGTGGGGCCAGATACGCAGTATTTT. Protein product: CASKRTSGVGPDTQYF.

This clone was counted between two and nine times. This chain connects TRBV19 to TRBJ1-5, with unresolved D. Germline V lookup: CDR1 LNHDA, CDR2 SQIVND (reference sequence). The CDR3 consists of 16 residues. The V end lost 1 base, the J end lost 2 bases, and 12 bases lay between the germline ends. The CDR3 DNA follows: TGTGCCAGTAGTATAGTACCCGGGAAGGGCAATCAGCCCCAGCATTTT. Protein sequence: CASSIVPGKGNQPQHF.

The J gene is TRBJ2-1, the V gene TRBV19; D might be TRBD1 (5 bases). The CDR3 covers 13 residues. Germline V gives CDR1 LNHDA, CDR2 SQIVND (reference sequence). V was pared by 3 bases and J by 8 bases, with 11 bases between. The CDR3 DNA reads TGTGCCAGTAGTATCAACCAGGGTTATGAGCAGTTCTTC. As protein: CASSINQGYEQFF.

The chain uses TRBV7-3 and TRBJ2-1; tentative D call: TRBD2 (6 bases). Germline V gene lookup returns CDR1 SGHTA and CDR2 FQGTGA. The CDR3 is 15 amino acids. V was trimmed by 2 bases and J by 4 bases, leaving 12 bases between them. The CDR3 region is CASSLAGRNYNEQFF. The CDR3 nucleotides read TGTGCCAGCAGCTTAGCGGGACGGAATTACAATGAGCAGTTCTTC.

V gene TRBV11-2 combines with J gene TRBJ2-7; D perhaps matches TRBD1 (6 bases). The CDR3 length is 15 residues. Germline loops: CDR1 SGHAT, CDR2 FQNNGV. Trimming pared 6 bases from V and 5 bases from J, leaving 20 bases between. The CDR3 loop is CASSYTSGTLDEQYF. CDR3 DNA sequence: TGTGCCAGCAGTTATACTTCCGGGACACTCGACGAGCAGTACTTC.

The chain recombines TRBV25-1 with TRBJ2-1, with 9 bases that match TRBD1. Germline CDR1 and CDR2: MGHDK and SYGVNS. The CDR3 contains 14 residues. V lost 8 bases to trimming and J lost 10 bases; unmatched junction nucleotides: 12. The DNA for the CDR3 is TGTGCCAGCTCCCCAGGGACAGGGTCCCGGGAGCAGTTCTTC. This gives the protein CASSPGTGSREQFF.

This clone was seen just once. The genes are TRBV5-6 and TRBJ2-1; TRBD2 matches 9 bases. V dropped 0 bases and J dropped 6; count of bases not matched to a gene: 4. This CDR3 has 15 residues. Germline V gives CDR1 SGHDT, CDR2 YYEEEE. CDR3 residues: CASSLASGVVNEQFF. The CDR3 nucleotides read TGTGCCAGCAGCTTGGCTAGCGGGGTAGTCAATGAGCAGTTCTTC.

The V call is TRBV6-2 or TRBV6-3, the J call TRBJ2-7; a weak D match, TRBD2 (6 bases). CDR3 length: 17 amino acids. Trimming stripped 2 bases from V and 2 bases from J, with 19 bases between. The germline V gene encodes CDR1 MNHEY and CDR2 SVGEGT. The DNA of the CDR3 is TGTGCCAGCAGTTACACCATGATAATAGCGGTTACCTACGAGCAGTACTTC. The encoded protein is CASSYTMIIAVTYEQYF.

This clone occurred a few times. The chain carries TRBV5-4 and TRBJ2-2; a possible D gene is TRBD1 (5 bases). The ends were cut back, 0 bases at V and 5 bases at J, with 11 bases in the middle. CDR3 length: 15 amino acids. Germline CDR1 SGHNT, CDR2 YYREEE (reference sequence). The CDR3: CASSLGGIGTGELFF. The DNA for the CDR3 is TGTGCCAGCAGCTTGGGGGGCATAGGAACCGGGGAGCTGTTTTTT.

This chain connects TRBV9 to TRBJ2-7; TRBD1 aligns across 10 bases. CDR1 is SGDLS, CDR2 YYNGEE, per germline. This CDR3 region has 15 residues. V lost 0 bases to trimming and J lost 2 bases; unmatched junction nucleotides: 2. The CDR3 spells CASSVGTGGTYEQYF. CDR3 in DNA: TGTGCCAGCAGCGTAGGGACAGGGGGAACCTACGAGCAGTACTTC.

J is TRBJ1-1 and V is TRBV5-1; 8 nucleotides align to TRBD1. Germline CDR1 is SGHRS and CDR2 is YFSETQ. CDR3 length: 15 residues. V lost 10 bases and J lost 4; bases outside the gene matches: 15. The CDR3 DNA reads TGCGCCTCCAAGGACAGGGATATCTTGAGCACTGAAGCTTTCTTT. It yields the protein CASKDRDILSTEAFF.

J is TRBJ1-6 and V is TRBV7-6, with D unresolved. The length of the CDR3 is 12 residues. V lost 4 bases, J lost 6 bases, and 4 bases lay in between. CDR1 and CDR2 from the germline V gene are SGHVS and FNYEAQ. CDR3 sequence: CASSSGNSPLHF. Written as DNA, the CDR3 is TGTGCCAGCAGCTCCGGTAATTCACCCCTCCACTTT.

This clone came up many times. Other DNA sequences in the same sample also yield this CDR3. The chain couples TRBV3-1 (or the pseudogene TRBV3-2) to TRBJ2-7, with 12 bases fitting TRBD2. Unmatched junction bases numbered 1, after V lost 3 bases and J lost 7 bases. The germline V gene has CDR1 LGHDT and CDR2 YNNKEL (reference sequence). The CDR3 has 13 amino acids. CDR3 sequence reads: CASSQGTSGEQYF. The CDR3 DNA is TGTGCCAGCAGCCAGGGGACTAGCGGGGAGCAGTACTTC.